The TCR beta chain under discussion was sequenced for a study of cytomegalovirus exposure and HLA in healthy donors. Study background: It was reported in a later analysis that the approximately 110 validation repertoires used the same platform as the roughly 700 first-cohort repertoires. Study-wide points: Cytomegalovirus association was listed for about 170 TCR beta chains. In the approximately 130 validation repertoires, a later analysis found that first-cohort TCR clusters tended to co-occur.

This clone has only one observation. Its antigen is not known. The protocol was immunoSEQ multiplex PCR, while the TCRdb copy is restricted to in-frame clones and leaves out a portion. Altogether 220,000 or so clones are present, roughly 87% being singletons, with the ten largest covering 1.5% to 2.5%. Germline CDR1 is SGDLS and CDR2 is YYNGEE. J was trimmed by 1 base and V by 3 bases; bases with no gene match: 7. The CDR3 length is 16 residues. The V call is TRBV9, the J call TRBJ1-1; 9 positions agree with TRBD1. This TCR was recovered from a woman in her late teens or twenties in good health and CMV-seropositive. The specimen sequenced was PBMCs. DNA for the CDR3: TGTGCCAGCAGCGGTCAGGACAGGGGATGGAACACTGAAGCTTTCTTT. Translated, it gives CASSGQDRGWNTEAFF.